This TCR beta chain was captured in a study of T cell repertoires in cytomegalovirus infection. Study context: HLA-C-restricted CMV epitopes, recently identified, and well-studied HLA-B-restricted ones were used by the study. Through public TCR beta signatures, both CMV infection and matching HLA type were indicated.

The CDR3 is 15 amino acids. CDR1 and CDR2 (germline): SGHTA, FQGNSA. Between the trimmed V and J ends, which lost 6 bases and 5 bases, there was a span of 16 bases. TCRdb reprocessed the reads with MiXCR, giving one entry per CDR3 protein. The sample includes roughly 49,000 distinct CDR3 sequences, 20% to 25% of them seen just once. General study findings and limits: It was HLA-C-restricted CMV-specific TCR beta clonotypes that dominated the response ex vivo. CMV carriers having the relevant HLA were flagged by cumulative public TCR beta family frequency.

A remark on this clonotype: Its antigen is unknown.

The chain has TRBV7-2 and TRBJ1-4; maybe TRBD1 (6 bases). The sequence was collected from a human donor in good health (CMV status not recorded). Some clones in this sample may be carry-over from other donors' samples. The specimen was CD8+ T cells from cultured PBMCs, collected from culture after CMV antigen stimulation. CDR3: CASSLARGSNEKLFF. CDR3 nucleotide sequence: TGTGCCAGCAGTCTAGCGAGGGGGTCGAATGAAAAACTGTTTTTT.